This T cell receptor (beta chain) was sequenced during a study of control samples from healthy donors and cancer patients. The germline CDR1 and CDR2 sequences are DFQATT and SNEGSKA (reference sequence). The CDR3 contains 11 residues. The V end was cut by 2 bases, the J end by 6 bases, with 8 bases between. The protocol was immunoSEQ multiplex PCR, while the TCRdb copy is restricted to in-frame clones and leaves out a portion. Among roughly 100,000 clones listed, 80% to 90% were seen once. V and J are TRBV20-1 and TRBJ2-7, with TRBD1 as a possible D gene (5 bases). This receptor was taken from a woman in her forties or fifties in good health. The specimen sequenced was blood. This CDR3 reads CSARQGSEQYF. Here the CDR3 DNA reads TGCAGTGCTAGACAGGGTAGCGAGCAGTACTTC.